Sequencing of this T cell receptor beta chain was carried out in a study of T cells in Graves' hyperthyroidism and ophthalmopathy. CDR3 length: 13 residues. V was pared by 5 bases and J by 4 bases, with 9 bases between. Germline V CDR1 and CDR2: SGHTA, FQGTGA. Study conclusions and caveats: Peripheral blood also featured most of the thyroid clonotypes expanded above 0.001. Model output signaled ophthalmopathy a median about 6.3 months ahead of onset.

Regions amplified from RNA transcripts were the TCR beta CDR3 regions. In the first-round RT-PCR of the TCR CDR3, the HTBI primer set was used. Using its own MiXCR run on the multiplex PCR reads, TCRdb lists one record per CDR3 protein. The sample includes around 97,000 distinct CDR3 sequences, over 45% seen only once; the top ten take 26%. This clonotype has at least ten counts. Its target is unknown. Graves' hyperthyroidism was deemed stable absent ophthalmopathy progression within 18 months. Diagnosis of hyperthyroidism was new in patients aged 18 to 65, and its duration was under 2 months. The chain employs TRBV7-3 and TRBJ1-5, with a possible D match to TRBD1 (6 bases). Sequencing was carried out using blood. The clonotype originates from a man aged 35-49 years with Graves' hyperthyroidism. In DNA form, the CDR3 reads TGTGCCAGCAGCCAGGACAGAAATCAGCCCCAGCATTTT. This codes for CASSQDRNQPQHF.